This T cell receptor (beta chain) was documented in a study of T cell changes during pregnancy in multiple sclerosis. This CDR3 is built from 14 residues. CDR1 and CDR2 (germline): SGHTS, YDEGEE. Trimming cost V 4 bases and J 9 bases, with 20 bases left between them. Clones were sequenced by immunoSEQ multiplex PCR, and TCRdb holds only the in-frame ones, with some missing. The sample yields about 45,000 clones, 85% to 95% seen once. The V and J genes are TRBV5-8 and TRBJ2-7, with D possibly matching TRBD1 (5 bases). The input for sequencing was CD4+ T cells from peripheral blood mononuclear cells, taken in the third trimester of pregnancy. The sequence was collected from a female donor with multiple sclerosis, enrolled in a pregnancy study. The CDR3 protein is CASSPVGHSPAQYF. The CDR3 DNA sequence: TGTGCCAGCAGCCCGGTGGGGCACAGTCCTGCGCAGTACTTC.